This TCR beta chain was identified during a study of T cell repertoires in cytomegalovirus infection. Study overall: Both a matching HLA type and CMV infection were indicated by public TCR beta signatures. Broader study findings: Predominance within the ex vivo response was attributable to HLA-C-restricted CMV-specific TCR beta clonotypes.

TCRdb re-analysed the reads in MiXCR, keeping a single row per CDR3 protein. The sample records about 180,000 distinct CDR3 sequences, approximately 14% being singletons. For this clonotype: Its antigen remains unknown.

The CDR3 is 15 amino acids. Trimming removed 3 bases from V and 4 bases from J; junction bases left unmatched: 8. The chain employs TRBV12-3 or TRBV12-4 and TRBJ2-5; TRBD2 matches at 7 bases. Sequencing was carried out using PBMCs. The receptor was isolated from a human donor in good health (CMV status not recorded). Some clones in this sample may be carry-over from other donors' samples. CDR3 in DNA: TGTGCCAGCAGTTTTATGCGGGGGACGGGAGAGACCCAGTACTTC. As protein: CASSFMRGTGETQYF.